The rows below give T cell receptor beta chains drawn from one sample of a study of T cell repertoires in cytomegalovirus infection. These TCRs are of unknown antigen specificity. One entry per CDR3 protein results from TCRdb running MiXCR on the reads. The table includes 640,000 or so distinct CDR3 sequences, around 35% detected once. Source: cultured PBMCs, taken from culture after CMV antigen stimulation. These receptor sequences come from a human donor in good health (CMV status not recorded). Some clones in this sample may be carry-over from other donors' samples. The CDR3 runs from the conserved cysteine through the conserved F or W. A D gene is named only where the DNA matches it firmly. Size is omitted from some rows. Given values are once, few, many or a class for expanded clones.

cdr3_aa	cdr3_nt	d_call	cdr3_length	clone_size	v_call	j_call
CSVVLAGPSTDTQYF	TGCAGCGTTGTGCTAGCGGGGCCTAGCACAGATACGCAGTATTTT	TRBD2	15	many	TRBV29-1	TRBJ2-3
CASGLDSGRETQYF	TGTGCTAGTGGTTTGGATAGCGGGAGGGAGACCCAGTACTTC	TRBD2	14	-	TRBV12-5	TRBJ2-5
CASSPLTGYEQYF	TGTGCCAGCAGCCCACTTACTGGTTACGAGCAGTACTTC	-	13	-	TRBV3-1	TRBJ2-7
CASSFQGSTEAFF	TGTGCCAGCAGCTTTCAGGGCTCTACTGAAGCTTTCTTT	-	13	many	TRBV7-6	TRBJ1-1
CASSLVDRLNTEAFF	TGTGCCAGCAGCTTGGTCGACAGATTGAACACTGAAGCTTTCTTT	-	15	-	TRBV5-6	TRBJ1-1
CASSPTGLVAGELFF	TGTGCCAGCAGCCCGACGGGACTAGTAGCCGGGGAGCTGTTTTTT	TRBD2	15	-	TRBV12-3/TRBV12-4	TRBJ2-2
CASSPGPGGSYGYTF	TGTGCCAGCAGCCCAGGACCCGGGGGCAGCTATGGCTACACCTTC	-	15	many	TRBV7-2	TRBJ1-2
CASSRQGAGGNTIYF	TGTGCCAGCAGTCGACAGGGGGCGGGCGGAAACACCATATATTTT	TRBD1	15	few	TRBV6-5	TRBJ1-3
CSVGLAGGPGDEQYF	TGCAGCGTTGGCCTAGCGGGAGGGCCAGGCGACGAGCAGTACTTC	TRBD2	15	-	TRBV29-1	TRBJ2-7
CSVGRDLGPNLSYGYTF	TGCAGCGTTGGGCGTGACCTAGGACCAAATTTATCGTATGGCTACACCTTC	-	17	-	TRBV29-1	TRBJ1-2
CASSLRAGTSGNTDTQYF	TGTGCCAGCAGCCTCAGGGCGGGGACTAGCGGGAACACAGATACGCAGTATTTT	TRBD2	18	many	TRBV11-2	TRBJ2-3
CASSPAVGAAYEQYF	TGTGCCAGCAGCCCCGCCGTGGGCGCCGCTTACGAGCAGTACTTC	-	15	few	TRBV7-8	TRBJ2-7
CASSILRGTGDEKLFF	TGTGCCAGCAGCATCCTCCGAGGGACAGGGGATGAAAAACTGTTTTTT	TRBD1	16	-	TRBV3-1	TRBJ1-4
CASSRDRYSSFEKLFF	TGTGCCAGCAGTCGGGACAGATACTCATCCTTTGAAAAACTGTTTTTT	TRBD1	16	few	TRBV6-2/TRBV6-3	TRBJ1-4
CASSPGRDFDPFF	TGTGCCAGCAGCCCGGGGCGAGACTTCGACCCTTTCTTT	-	13	many	TRBV7-2	TRBJ1-1
CASSIKRAFF	TGTGCCAGCTCGATTAAACGGGCTTTCTTT	-	10	-	TRBV6-1	TRBJ1-1